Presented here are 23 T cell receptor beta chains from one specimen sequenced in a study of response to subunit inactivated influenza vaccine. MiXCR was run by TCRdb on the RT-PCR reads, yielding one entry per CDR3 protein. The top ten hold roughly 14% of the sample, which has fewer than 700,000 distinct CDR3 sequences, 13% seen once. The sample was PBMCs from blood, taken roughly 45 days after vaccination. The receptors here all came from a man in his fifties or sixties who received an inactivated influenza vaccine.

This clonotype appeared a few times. Here the CDR3 reads CASTPVGGKLFF. The CDR3 nucleotides are TGTGCCAGCACTCCGGTCGGGGGGAAACTGTTTTTT. The chain recombines TRBV6-1 with TRBJ1-4; perhaps TRBD1 as D (5 bases). Looked up from germline, CDR1 is MNHNS and CDR2 is SASEGT. CDR3 length: 12 amino acids. The germline V and J ends were trimmed by 7 bases and 11 bases, with 14 bases remaining between them.

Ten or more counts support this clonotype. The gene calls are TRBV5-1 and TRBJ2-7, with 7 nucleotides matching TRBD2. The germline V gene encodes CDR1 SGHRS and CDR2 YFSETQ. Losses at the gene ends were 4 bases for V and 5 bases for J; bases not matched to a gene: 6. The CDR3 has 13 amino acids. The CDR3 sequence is CASSGAGLHEQYF. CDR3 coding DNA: TGCGCCAGCAGCGGAGCGGGGCTCCACGAGCAGTACTTC.

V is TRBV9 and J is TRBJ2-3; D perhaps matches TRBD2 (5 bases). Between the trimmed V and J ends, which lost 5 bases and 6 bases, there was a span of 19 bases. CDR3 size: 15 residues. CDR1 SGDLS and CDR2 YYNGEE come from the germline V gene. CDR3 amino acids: CASSNRGRGSDTQYF. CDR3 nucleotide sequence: TGTGCCAGCAGTAATAGAGGGAGAGGTTCGGATACGCAGTATTTT.

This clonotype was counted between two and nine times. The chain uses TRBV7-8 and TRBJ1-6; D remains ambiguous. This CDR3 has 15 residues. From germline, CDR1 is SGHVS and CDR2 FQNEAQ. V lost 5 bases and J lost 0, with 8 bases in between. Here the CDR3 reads CASSPGFSYNSPLHF. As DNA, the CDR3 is TGTGCCAGCAGCCCAGGCTTCTCCTATAATTCACCCCTCCACTTT.

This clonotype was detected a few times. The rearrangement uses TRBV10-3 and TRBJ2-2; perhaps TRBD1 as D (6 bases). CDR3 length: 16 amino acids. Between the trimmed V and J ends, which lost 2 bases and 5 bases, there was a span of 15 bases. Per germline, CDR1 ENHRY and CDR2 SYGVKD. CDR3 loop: CAISEGGRALTGELFF. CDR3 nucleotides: TGTGCCATCAGTGAGGGGGGCCGAGCGCTTACCGGGGAGCTGTTTTTT.

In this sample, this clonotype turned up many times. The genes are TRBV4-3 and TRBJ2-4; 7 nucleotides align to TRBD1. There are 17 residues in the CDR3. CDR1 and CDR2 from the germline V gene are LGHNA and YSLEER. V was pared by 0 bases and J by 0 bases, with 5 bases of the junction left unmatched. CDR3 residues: CASSQDHGTVAKNIQYF. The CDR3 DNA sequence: TGCGCCAGCAGCCAAGATCACGGGACAGTAGCCAAAAACATTCAGTACTTC.

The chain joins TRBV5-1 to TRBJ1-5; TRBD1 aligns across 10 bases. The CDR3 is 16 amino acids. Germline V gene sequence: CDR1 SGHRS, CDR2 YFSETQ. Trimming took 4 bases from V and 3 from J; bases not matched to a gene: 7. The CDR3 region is CASSPTGTGVNQPQHF. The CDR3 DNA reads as TGCGCCAGCAGCCCGACCGGGACAGGGGTCAATCAGCCCCAGCATTTT.

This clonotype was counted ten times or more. CDR3 loop: CASSVDPTTDTQYF. The CDR3 DNA reads TGCGCCAGCAGTGTGGATCCTACCACAGATACGCAGTATTTT. V is TRBV5-1 and J is TRBJ2-3; no definite D call. CDR1 SGHRS and CDR2 YFSETQ come from the germline V gene. V was clipped by 5 bases and J by 2 bases, with 12 bases between them. The CDR3 consists of 14 residues.

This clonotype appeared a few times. The CDR3 sequence is CASSFKGPDYNEQFF. The CDR3 DNA reads TGTGCCAGCAGTTTTAAGGGACCAGACTACAATGAGCAGTTCTTC. This chain joins TRBV12-3 or TRBV12-4 and TRBJ2-1; D tentatively fits TRBD1 or TRBD2 (5 bases each). Trimming removed 3 bases at V and 3 bases at J, with 12 bases between. This CDR3 has 15 residues.

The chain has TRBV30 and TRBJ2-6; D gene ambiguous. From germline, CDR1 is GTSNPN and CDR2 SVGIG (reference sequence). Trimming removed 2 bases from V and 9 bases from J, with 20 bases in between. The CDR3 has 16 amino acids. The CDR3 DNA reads TGTGCCTGGAGTTCACGGGTGATTAGGGCTGACAACGTCCTGACTTTC. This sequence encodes CAWSSRVIRADNVLTF.

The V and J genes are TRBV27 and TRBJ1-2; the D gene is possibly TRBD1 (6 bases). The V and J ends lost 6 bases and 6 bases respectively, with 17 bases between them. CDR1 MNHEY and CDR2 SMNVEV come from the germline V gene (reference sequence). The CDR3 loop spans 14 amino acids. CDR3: CASSPLGAPDGYTF. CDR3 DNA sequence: TGTGCCAGCAGCCCACTGGGGGCGCCGGATGGCTACACCTTC.

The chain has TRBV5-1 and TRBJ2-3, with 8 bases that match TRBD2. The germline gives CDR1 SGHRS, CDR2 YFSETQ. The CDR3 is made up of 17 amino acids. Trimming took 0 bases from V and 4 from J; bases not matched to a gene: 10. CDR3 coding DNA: TGCGCCAGCAGCTTGGCTCCCCTCGGGGGGGCGGCAGATACGCAGTATTTT. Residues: CASSLAPLGGAADTQYF.

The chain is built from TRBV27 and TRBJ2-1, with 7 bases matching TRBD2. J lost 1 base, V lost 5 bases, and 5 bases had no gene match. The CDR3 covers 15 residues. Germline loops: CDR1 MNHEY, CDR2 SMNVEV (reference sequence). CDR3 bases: TGTGCCAGCAGTAGCGGGATTGGTTCCTACAATGAGCAGTTCTTC. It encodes CASSSGIGSYNEQFF.

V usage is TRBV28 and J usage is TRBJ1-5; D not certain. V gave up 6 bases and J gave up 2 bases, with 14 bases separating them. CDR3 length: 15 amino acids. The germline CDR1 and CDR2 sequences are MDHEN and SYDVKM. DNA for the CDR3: TGTGCCAGCAGCCGTGACGAAGGACGCAATCAGCCCCAGCATTTT. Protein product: CASSRDEGRNQPQHF.

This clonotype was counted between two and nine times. CDR3 amino acids: CASSVTSVGSSRFYGYTF. CDR3 DNA: TGTGCCAGCAGCGTTACCTCAGTGGGTTCCAGCCGCTTCTATGGCTACACCTTC. The chain joins TRBV28 to TRBJ1-2; D is unclear. V dropped 6 bases and J dropped 4 bases, with 27 bases sitting between them. CDR3 length: 18 residues. CDR1 MDHEN and CDR2 SYDVKM come from the germline V gene.

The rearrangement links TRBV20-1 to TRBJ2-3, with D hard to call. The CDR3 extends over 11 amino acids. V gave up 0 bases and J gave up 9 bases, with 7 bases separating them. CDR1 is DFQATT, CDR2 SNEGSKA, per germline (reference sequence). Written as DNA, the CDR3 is TGCAGTGCTAGAGATCCACGCACGCAGTATTTT. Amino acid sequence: CSARDPRTQYF.

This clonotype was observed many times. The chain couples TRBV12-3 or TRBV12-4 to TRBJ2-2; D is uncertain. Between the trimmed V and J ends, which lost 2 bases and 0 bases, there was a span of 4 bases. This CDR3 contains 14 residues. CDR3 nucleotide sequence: TGTGCCAGCAGTTTATTAGCGAACACCGGGGAGCTGTTTTTT. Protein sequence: CASSLLANTGELFF.

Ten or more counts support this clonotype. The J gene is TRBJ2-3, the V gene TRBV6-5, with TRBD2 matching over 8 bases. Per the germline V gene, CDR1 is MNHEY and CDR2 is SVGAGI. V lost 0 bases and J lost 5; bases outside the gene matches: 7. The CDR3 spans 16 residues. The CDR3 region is CASSYSPGGPGDTQYF. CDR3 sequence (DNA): TGTGCCAGCAGTTACTCCCCGGGGGGGCCGGGAGATACGCAGTATTTT.

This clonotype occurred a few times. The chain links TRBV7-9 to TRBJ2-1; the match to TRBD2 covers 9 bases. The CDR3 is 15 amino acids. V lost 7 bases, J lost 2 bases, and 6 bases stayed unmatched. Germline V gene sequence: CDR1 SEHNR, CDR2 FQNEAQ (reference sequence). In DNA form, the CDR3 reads TGTGCCAGCACGATAGCGGGGGCCACCTACAATGAGCAGTTCTTC. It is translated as CASTIAGATYNEQFF.

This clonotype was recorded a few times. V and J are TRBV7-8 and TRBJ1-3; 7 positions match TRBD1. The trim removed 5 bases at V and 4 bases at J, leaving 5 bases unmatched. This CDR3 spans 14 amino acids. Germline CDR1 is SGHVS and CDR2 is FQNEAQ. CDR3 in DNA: TGTGCCAGCAGCCCCAGACAGGGAGGAAACACCATATATTTT. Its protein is CASSPRQGGNTIYF.

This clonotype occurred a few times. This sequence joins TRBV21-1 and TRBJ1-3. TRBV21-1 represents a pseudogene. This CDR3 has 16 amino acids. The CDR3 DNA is TGTGCCAGCAGCATCGACGGCTATTCCTCTGGAAACACCATATATTTT. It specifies CASSIDGYSSGNTIYF.

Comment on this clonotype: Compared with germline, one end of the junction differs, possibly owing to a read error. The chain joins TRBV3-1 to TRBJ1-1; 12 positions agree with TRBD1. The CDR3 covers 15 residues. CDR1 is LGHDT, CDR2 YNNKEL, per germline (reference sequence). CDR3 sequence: CASRLAGTGGTEASF. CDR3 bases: TGTGCCAGCAGGTTAGCCGGGACAGGGGGCACTGAAGCTTCCTTT. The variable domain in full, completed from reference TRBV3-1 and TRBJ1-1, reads DTAVSQTPKYLVTQMGNDKSIKCEQNLGHDTMYWYKQDSKKFLKIMFSYNNKELIINETVPNRFSPKSPDKAHLNLHINSLELGDSAVYFCASRLAGTGGTEASFGQGTRLTVV.

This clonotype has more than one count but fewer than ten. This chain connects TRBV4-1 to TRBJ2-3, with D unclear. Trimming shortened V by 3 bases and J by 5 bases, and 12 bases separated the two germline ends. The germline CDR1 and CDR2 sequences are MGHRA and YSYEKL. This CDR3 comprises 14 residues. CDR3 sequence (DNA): TGCGCCAGCAGCCAGAGGAGAGCAATAGATACGCAGTATTTT. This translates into CASSQRRAIDTQYF.